This TCR beta chain was identified during a study of blood T cell repertoires in COVID-19. Study in general: Researchers got acute and convalescent COVID-19 samples from the United States, Italy and Spain. PBMCs, B-cell-depleted T cells, or T cells were the source of the cDNA or gDNA that made up the material.

In the original analysis: By means of reference gene primer amplification, nucleated cell counts were estimated. Generated by immunoSEQ multiplex PCR, the TCRdb table keeps only in-frame clones and is missing some. That table supplies the V and J calls and clone size; D and trimming were determined from the DNA. The sample records around 250,000 clones, 86% being singletons. The germline gives CDR1 SGHTA, CDR2 FQGNSA. V was clipped by 4 bases and J by 1 base, with 8 bases between them. The CDR3 totals 14 residues. This clone was counted at least ten times. Sequencing was performed on peripheral blood. V and J are TRBV7-2 and TRBJ1-5; D remains unclear. The TCR sequence derives from a man between 25 and 39 years old who had recovered from COVID-19. CDR3 loop: CASSSLQSNQPQHF. The DNA of the CDR3 is TGTGCCAGCAGCTCCTTACAAAGCAATCAGCCCCAGCATTTT.